One sample yielded the 2 T cell receptor beta chains listed below, sequenced in a study of tissue T cells after allogeneic stem cell transplantation. Libraries were prepared by immunoSEQ multiplex PCR; TCRdb keeps only in-frame clonotypes and omits some of them. The sample consists of about 3,500 clones, about 50% of them appearing once. Time point in this sample: mouse harvest day 14 after allogeneic transplant. Mouse grafts combined 10^7 T-cell-depleted bone marrow cells with 10^6 splenic CD5+ T cells. Source material: gut tissue. Source of these receptors: a female BALB/c mouse given C57BL/6 T cells with graft-versus-host disease after an allogeneic hematopoietic cell transplant.

Concerning this clone itself: Gene labels here are mouse ones. The read is 1 residue too short to cover the CDR3 end, so that end is filled in from the germline J gene. The sample has other DNA sequences that encode this CDR3 too. The V and J genes are TRBV26 and TRBJ2-7; no clear D gene. Germline V gives CDR1 KGHPV, CDR2 FQNQEV (reference sequence). This CDR3 is built from 12 residues. Trimming took off 0 bases at V and 4 bases at J, with 4 bases between the two ends. The covered CDR3 bases are TGTGCCAGCAGTCTGTCTGGGTATGAACAGTAC. Amino acid sequence: CASSLSGYEQY. The CDR3 reads in full as CASSLSGYEQYF.

This clone was detected only a few times. Genes and germline come from the mouse. CDR3 bases read: TGTGCCAGCAGTCGCCAGGGAGAAGTCTTC. As protein: CASSRQGEVF. The CDR3 as a whole reads CASSRQGEVFF. V and J are TRBV26 and TRBJ1-1; possibly TRBD1 for D (5 bases). The read falls 1 residue short of the CDR3 end, and the missing part is taken from the germline J gene. This CDR3 has 11 residues. Between the trimmed V and J ends, which lost 4 bases and 7 bases, there was a span of 7 bases. CDR1 is KGHPV, CDR2 FQNQEV, per germline (reference sequence).